Listed here are 5 T cell receptor beta chains from one sample, sequenced in a study of cytomegalovirus exposure and HLA in healthy donors. This table comes from immunoSEQ multiplex PCR, and its TCRdb copy is limited to in-frame clones, with some not included. The data hold 60,000 to 65,000 clones, with 95% observed a single time. Source material: PBMCs. Receptors originate from a young woman in good health and CMV-seropositive.

This chain connects TRBV4-2 to TRBJ1-1; perhaps TRBD1 as D (6 bases). V gave up 0 bases and J gave up 4 bases, with 9 bases separating them. The CDR3 spans 14 residues. CDR1 and CDR2 (germline): LGHNA, YNFKEQ. CDR3 DNA sequence: TGTGCCAGCAGCCAAGATCAAGGGGGCACTGAAGCTTTCTTT. Translated: CASSQDQGGTEAFF.

This chain uses TRBV2 with TRBJ1-6, with TRBD1 as a possible D gene (5 bases). The V end lost 6 bases, the J end lost 1 base, and 10 bases lay between the germline ends. CDR3 size: 15 residues. Germline lookup yields CDR1 SNHLY and CDR2 FYNNEI. DNA of the CDR3: TGTGCCAGCAGAGGGGAGGGGTCCTATAATTCACCCCTCCACTTT. This encodes CASRGEGSYNSPLHF.

The V call is TRBV5-1, the J call TRBJ2-1; D might be TRBD1 (5 bases). The germline V gene encodes CDR1 SGHRS and CDR2 YFSETQ. The CDR3 runs to 15 residues. V was shortened by 2 bases and J by 10 bases, with 19 bases between the two germline ends. This CDR3 is CASSFGRESVEEQFF. In DNA, the CDR3 is TGCGCCAGCAGCTTCGGCAGGGAATCCGTAGAGGAGCAGTTCTTC.

V gene TRBV30 combines with J gene TRBJ1-2; 7 nucleotides agree with TRBD1. V shed 2 bases and J 7 bases; nucleotides not matched to a gene: 7. CDR3 size: 13 residues. The germline V gene has CDR1 GTSNPN and CDR2 SVGIG (reference sequence). CDR3 protein: CAWSSLGGAGYTF. The DNA for the CDR3 is TGTGCCTGGAGTTCTCTAGGGGGCGCTGGCTACACCTTC.

The CDR3 nucleotides read TGTGCCAGTAGTAGCTGGACTAGCGGCTTTTACAATGAGCAGTTCTTC. The encoded protein is CASSSWTSGFYNEQFF. V gene TRBV19 combines with J gene TRBJ2-1, with 10 bases fitting TRBD2. CDR1 and CDR2 (germline): LNHDA, SQIVND (reference sequence). The CDR3 runs 16 residues. Unmatched junction bases numbered 7, after V lost 4 bases and J lost 4 bases.